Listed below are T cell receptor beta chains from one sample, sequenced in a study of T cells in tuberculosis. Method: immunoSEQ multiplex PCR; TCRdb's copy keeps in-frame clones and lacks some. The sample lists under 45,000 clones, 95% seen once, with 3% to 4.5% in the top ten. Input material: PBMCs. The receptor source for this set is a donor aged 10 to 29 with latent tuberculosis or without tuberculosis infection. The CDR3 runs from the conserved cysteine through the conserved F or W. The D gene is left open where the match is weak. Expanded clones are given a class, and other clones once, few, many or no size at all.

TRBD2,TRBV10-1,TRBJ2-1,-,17,TGCGCCAGCACTCACGCCGTAGCGGGGGGATCCTACAATGAGCAGTTCTTC,CASTHAVAGGSYNEQFF
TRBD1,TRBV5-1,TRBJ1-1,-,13,TGCGCCAGCAGCGCTACGGACAGGGGATCAGCTTTCTTT,CASSATDRGSAFF
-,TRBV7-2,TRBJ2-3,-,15,TGTGCCAGCAGGTCAACGGGATCGAGCACAGATACGCAGTATTTT,CASRSTGSSTDTQYF
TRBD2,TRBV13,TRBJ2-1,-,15,TGTGCCAGCAGCCAAACTAGCGGAGGGTACAATGAGCAGTTCTTC,CASSQTSGGYNEQFF
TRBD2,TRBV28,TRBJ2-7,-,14,TGTGCCAGCAGTCCCCGCCGACGGGGGGAGGAGCAGTACTTC,CASSPRRRGEEQYF
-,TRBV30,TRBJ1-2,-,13,TGTGCCTGGGACTCAACAGGGTATGATGGCTACACCTTC,CAWDSTGYDGYTF
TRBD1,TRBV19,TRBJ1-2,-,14,TGTGCCAGTAGTACGAAGGACAGGCCCTATGGCTACACCTTC,CASSTKDRPYGYTF
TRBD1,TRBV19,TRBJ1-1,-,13,TGTGCCAGTAAGAGCTTCAGGGGGCCTGAAGCTTTCTTT,CASKSFRGPEAFF
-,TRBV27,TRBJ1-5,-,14,TGTGCCAGCAGTTTATTGGGGCAGGATCAGCCCCAGCATTTT,CASSLLGQDQPQHF
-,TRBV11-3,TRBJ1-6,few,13,TGTGCCAGCAGCTCAGGGACAAGCTCACCCCTCCACTTT,CASSSGTSSPLHF
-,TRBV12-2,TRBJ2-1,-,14,TGTGCAAGTCGCTTAGTAGGAGTAGCCGATGAGCAGTTCTTC,CASRLVGVADEQFF
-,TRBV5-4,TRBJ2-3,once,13,TGTGCCAGCAGCGTTATTTTCGCAGATACGCAGTATTTT,CASSVIFADTQYF
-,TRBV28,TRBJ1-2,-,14,TGTGCCAGCAGTTTACCAGTGGGGAGCTATGGCTACACCTTC,CASSLPVGSYGYTF
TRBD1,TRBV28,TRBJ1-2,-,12,TGTGCCAGCAGTTCGGGACAGAATGGCTACACCTTC,CASSSGQNGYTF
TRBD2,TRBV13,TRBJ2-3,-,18,TGTGCCAGCAGCCGTCGACTAGATAGCGGGGGAAACACAGATACGCAGTATTTT,CASSRRLDSGGNTDTQYF
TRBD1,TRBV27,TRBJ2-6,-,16,TGTGCCAGCAGTCCGGGGACAGGTTCTGGGGCCAACGTCCTGACTTTC,CASSPGTGSGANVLTF
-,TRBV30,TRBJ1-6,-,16,TGTGCCTGGAGTGTACGTCGGGGAGGCGGGAGTTCACCCCTCCACTTT,CAWSVRRGGGSSPLHF
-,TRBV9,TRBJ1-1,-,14,TGTGCCAGCAGCGTAGATGGGAGGCACACTGAAGCTTTCTTT,CASSVDGRHTEAFF
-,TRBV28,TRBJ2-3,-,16,TGTGCCAGCAGTGTCCCGCAGGGACTTAGCACAGATACGCAGTATTTT,CASSVPQGLSTDTQYF
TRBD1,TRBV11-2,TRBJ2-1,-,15,TGTGCCAGCAGCTCCATCCGGGACAGGTACAATGAGCAGTTCTTC,CASSSIRDRYNEQFF
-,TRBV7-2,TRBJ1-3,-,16,TGTGCCAGCAGGCTGGAAGGGGTTGGCTCTGGAAACACCATATATTTT,CASRLEGVGSGNTIYF
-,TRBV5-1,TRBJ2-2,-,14,TGCGCCAGCAGCACCGCCAGGGACACCGGGGAGCTGTTTTTT,CASSTARDTGELFF
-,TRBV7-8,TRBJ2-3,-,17,TGTGCCAGCAGCTTAGATGGCGGGGAGCACCTTGGGAATACGCAGTATTTT,CASSLDGGEHLGNTQYF
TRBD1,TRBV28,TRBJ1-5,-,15,TGTGCCAGCAGTCCGGACAGGGGTCGGAATCAGCCCCAGCATTTT,CASSPDRGRNQPQHF
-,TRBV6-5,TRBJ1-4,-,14,TGTGCCAGCAGCAACAGGGCGTCTTATGAAAAACTGTTTTTT,CASSNRASYEKLFF
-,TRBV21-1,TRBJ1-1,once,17,TGTGCCAGCAGCGCACAGCCTAAAAGGCCCCCGAACACTGAAGCTTTCTTT,CASSAQPKRPPNTEAFF
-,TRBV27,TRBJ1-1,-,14,TGTGCCAGCAGCCTCGAAAACGGGGGCACTGAAGCTTTCTTT,CASSLENGGTEAFF
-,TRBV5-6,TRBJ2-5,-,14,TGTGCCAGCAGCTTGGGACAGTACCAAGAGACCCAGTACTTC,CASSLGQYQETQYF
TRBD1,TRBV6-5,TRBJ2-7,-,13,TGTGCCAGCAGTCCGGGACAGTTCTACGAGCAGTACTTC,CASSPGQFYEQYF
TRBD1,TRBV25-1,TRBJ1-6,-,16,TGTGCCAGCAGTGGGGGGACAGGGGGCTATAATTCACCCCTCCACTTT,CASSGGTGGYNSPLHF
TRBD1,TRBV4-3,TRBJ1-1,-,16,TGCGCCAGCAGCCAAGTATCCCTTACAGGGGGCACTGAAGCTTTCTTT,CASSQVSLTGGTEAFF
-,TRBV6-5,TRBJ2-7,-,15,TGTGCCAGCAACCTCGTGGGGGGTAGCTCCTACGAGCAGTACTTC,CASNLVGGSSYEQYF
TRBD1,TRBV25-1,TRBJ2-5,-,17,TGTGCCAGCAGTGGGATCCGGGGACAGGGGGCTTATGAGACCCAGTACTTC,CASSGIRGQGAYETQYF
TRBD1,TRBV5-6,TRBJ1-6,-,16,TGTGCCAGCAGCTGGGGACAGGGACCACCCAATTCACCCCTCCACTTT,CASSWGQGPPNSPLHF
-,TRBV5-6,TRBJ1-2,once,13,TGTGCCAGCAGCTTCAACACGTTGGATGGCTACACCTTC,CASSFNTLDGYTF
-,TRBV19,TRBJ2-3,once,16,TGTGCCAGTAGTCTTTTTCCGGGGGGCAGCACAGATACGCAGTATTTT,CASSLFPGGSTDTQYF
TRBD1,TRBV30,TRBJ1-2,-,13,TGTGCCTCCCCCACAGGGGTTTACTATGGCTACACCTTC,CASPTGVYYGYTF
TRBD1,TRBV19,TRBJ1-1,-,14,TGTGCCAGTACCGTAAGCAGGGGGACGACTGAAGCTTTCTTT,CASTVSRGTTEAFF
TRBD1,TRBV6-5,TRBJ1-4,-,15,TGTGCCAGCAGTTACTACGGACAGGGTGGGGAAAAACTGTTTTTT,CASSYYGQGGEKLFF
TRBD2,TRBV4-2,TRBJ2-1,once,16,TGTGCCAGCAGCCAAACTAGCGGCGATTCCTACAATGAGCAGTTCTTC,CASSQTSGDSYNEQFF
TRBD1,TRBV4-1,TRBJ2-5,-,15,TGCGCCAGCAGCGGGGGACAGGGGCTGGGAGAGACCCAGTACTTC,CASSGGQGLGETQYF